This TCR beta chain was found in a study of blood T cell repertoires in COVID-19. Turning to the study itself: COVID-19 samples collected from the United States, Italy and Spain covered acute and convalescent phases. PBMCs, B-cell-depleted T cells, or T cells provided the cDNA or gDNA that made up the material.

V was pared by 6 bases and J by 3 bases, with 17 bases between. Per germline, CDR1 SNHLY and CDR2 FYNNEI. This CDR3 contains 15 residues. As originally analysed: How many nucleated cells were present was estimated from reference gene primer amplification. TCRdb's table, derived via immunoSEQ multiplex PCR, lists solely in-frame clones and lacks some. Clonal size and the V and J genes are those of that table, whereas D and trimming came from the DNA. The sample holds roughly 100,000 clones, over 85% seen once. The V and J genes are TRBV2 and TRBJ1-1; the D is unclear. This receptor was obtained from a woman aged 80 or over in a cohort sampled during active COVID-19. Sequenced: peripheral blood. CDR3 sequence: CASSNGGLIHTEAFF. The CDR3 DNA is TGTGCCAGCAGCAATGGAGGGTTAATACACACTGAAGCTTTCTTT.